This T cell receptor (beta chain) derives from a study of spatial heterogeneity in lung cancer. The wider study: The donors comprised around 76 untreated early-stage non-small cell lung cancer patients. Available follow-up PBMC samples, collected a median of about 24 months post-resection, were sequenced.

This clonotype occurred many times. In the library, each TCR cDNA molecule bore its own unique molecular identifier. MiXCR, applied by TCRdb to the 5' RACE reads, yields one record per CDR3 protein. The table shows more than 95,000 distinct CDR3 sequences, with 9% to 15% occurring only once. Stated time point: blood at routine non-recurrence follow-up after resection. Unsorted whole RNA samples from tumor, nontumor lung or frozen PBMC were sequenced. Sequences were derived from PBMCs, sampled at follow-up. This clonotype was obtained from a male donor with early-stage non-small cell lung cancer.

In nucleotides, the CDR3 is TGCAGCGTTGAATCGACAGGGAGCCAAGAGACCCAGTACTTC. It encodes CSVESTGSQETQYF. V and J are TRBV29-1 and TRBJ2-5, with 7 nucleotides matching TRBD1. CDR3 length equals 14 residues. The trim removed 2 bases at V and 1 base at J, leaving 4 bases unmatched. Germline CDR1 and CDR2: SQVTM and ANQGSEA.